This T cell receptor (beta chain) appears in the sequencing data of a study of blood T cell repertoires in COVID-19. Study-level information: COVID-19 samples collected from the United States, Italy and Spain covered acute and convalescent phases. T cells, B-cell-depleted T cells, or PBMCs provided the cDNA or gDNA that served as material.

In the original workflow: Reference gene primer amplification in the assay estimated nucleated cell counts. Assay: immunoSEQ multiplex PCR; the TCRdb copy retains only in-frame clones and omits some. The V and J calls and clone size were taken over from that table, and D and trimming were inferred from the DNA. The table has under 250,000 clones, more than 65% seen once; the top ten hold 2% to 2.5%. Between the trimmed V and J ends, which lost 7 bases and 5 bases, there was a span of 6 bases. The CDR3 length is 11 residues. The gene calls are TRBV23-1 and TRBJ2-1; possible D gene TRBD1, 5 bases. TRBV23-1 is given ORF status, its function remaining uncertain. This TCR came from a woman between 55 and 75 years old with acute or convalescent COVID-19. The sequenced material came from peripheral blood. CDR3 sequence: CASMTDNEQFF. The CDR3, as DNA: TGCGCCAGCATGACAGACAATGAGCAGTTCTTC.